The 20 T cell receptor beta chains presented below share a single source sample, sequenced in a study of blood T cell repertoires in COVID-19. Sequencing was performed with immunoSEQ multiplex PCR; in TCRdb, only in-frame clones are kept and a portion is missing. Of around 160,000 clones in the sample, around 85% were seen once. The sequenced sample consisted of peripheral blood. Receptor source: a woman in her fifties or sixties with COVID-19, enrolled during active disease.

The V gene is TRBV7-8, the J gene TRBJ1-3; 8 bases match TRBD1. Germline loops: CDR1 SGHVS, CDR2 FQNEAQ. J gave up 0 bases and V 0 bases, and 10 bases lay outside the gene matches. The length of the CDR3 is 19 residues. The CDR3 DNA is TGTGCCAGCAGCTTAGCGCTCAGGGGGCGATTCACCTCTGGAAACACCATATATTTT. This translates into CASSLALRGRFTSGNTIYF.

The CDR3 is CASSLAGTGNSPLHF. The CDR3 region has the DNA TGTGCCAGCAGCTTGGCTGGGACAGGGAACTCACCCCTCCACTTT. The chain uses TRBV5-4 and TRBJ1-6, with TRBD1 matching 9 bases. CDR1 and CDR2 from the germline V gene are SGHNT and YYREEE (reference sequence). Unmatched junction bases numbered 5, after V lost 0 bases and J lost 10 bases. The CDR3 totals 15 residues.

This clone was detected only a few times. CDR3 coding DNA: TGTGCCAGCAGCCCGGGACAGAACACTGAAGCTTTCTTT. The encoded protein is CASSPGQNTEAFF. The chain couples TRBV5-4 to TRBJ1-1; TRBD1 might be the D (6 bases). This CDR3 is 13 amino acids long. The V gene lost 4 bases and the J gene lost 1 base, with 8 bases spanning the gap. Germline CDR1 and CDR2: SGHNT and YYREEE (reference sequence).

In its sample, this clone was seen a few times. This chain links TRBV27 with TRBJ2-7; TRBD1 matches at 11 bases. The CDR3 consists of 17 residues. Germline V gene data show CDR1 as MNHEY and CDR2 as SMNVEV (reference sequence). The V and J ends lost 4 bases and 1 base, in that order; junction bases with no gene match: 9. In DNA form, the CDR3 reads TGTGCCAGCAGTTCAGGACAGGGGGCTCCTAAATCCTACGAGCAGTACTTC. Protein: CASSSGQGAPKSYEQYF.

The chain carries TRBV5-1 and TRBJ2-4, with TRBD1 as a possible D gene (5 bases). CDR1 SGHRS and CDR2 YFSETQ come from the germline V gene. The CDR3 is 16 amino acids. V was shortened by 3 bases and J by 0 bases, with 13 bases between the two germline ends. CDR3 protein: CASSSAVGLAKNIQYF. CDR3 DNA sequence: TGCGCCAGCAGCTCCGCTGTGGGGCTAGCCAAAAACATTCAGTACTTC.

The chain carries TRBV7-2 and TRBJ1-1; perhaps TRBD1 as D (6 bases). The CDR3 is made up of 15 amino acids. Trimming stripped 5 bases from V and 3 bases from J, with 16 bases between. Germline lookup yields CDR1 SGHTA and CDR2 FQGNSA. CDR3 nucleotides: TGTGCCAGCAGCCACGGGGGGGGGCAGGACACTGAAGCTTTCTTT. Translation gives CASSHGGGQDTEAFF.

The chain combines TRBV6-2 or TRBV6-3 with TRBJ1-1, with a weak D call TRBD1 (5 bases). The CDR3 has 14 residues. V was cut by 0 bases and J by 2 bases, with 7 bases left in between. Per germline, CDR1 MNHEY and CDR2 SVGEGT. CDR3 DNA sequence: TGTGCCAGCAGTTACTCGACAGAAAACACTGAAGCTTTCTTT. Protein product: CASSYSTENTEAFF.

V usage is TRBV3-1 (or the pseudogene TRBV3-2) and J usage is TRBJ1-2; weak D call: TRBD1 (6 bases). The CDR3 contains 13 residues. Germline V gene data show CDR1 as LGHDT and CDR2 as YNNKEL (reference sequence). Deletions cut 3 bases from V and 5 bases from J, with 10 bases between. CDR3 DNA sequence: TGTGCCAGCAGCCAGGGGGCAGGGTATGGCTACACCTTC. It codes for CASSQGAGYGYTF.

V usage is TRBV29-1 and J usage is TRBJ1-1; D not resolved. The CDR3 sequence is 13 residues long. The germline CDR1 and CDR2 sequences are SQVTM and ANQGSEA. The V and J ends lost 3 bases and 1 base respectively, with 9 bases between them. The CDR3 region has the DNA TGCAGCGTTGAGGAGAGGAGGAACACTGAAGCTTTCTTT. This encodes CSVEERRNTEAFF. Supplemented by reference TRBV29-1 and TRBJ1-1, the full variable domain reads SAVISQKPSRDICQRGTSLTIQCQVDSQVTMMFWYRQQPGQSLTLIATANQGSEATYESGFVIDKFPISRPNLTFSTLTVSNMSPEDSSIYLCSVEERRNTEAFFGQGTRLTVV.

This clone was found a few times. The chain joins TRBV10-3 to TRBJ2-2, with TRBD2 matching 12 bases. V was pared by 5 bases and J by 4 bases, with 17 bases of the junction left unmatched. The CDR3 extends over 20 amino acids. Germline CDR1 and CDR2: ENHRY and SYGVKD. The chain's CDR3 is CAISPSGTSGGRDATGELFF. In nucleotides, the CDR3 is TGTGCCATCAGTCCATCCGGAACTAGCGGGGGGCGGGATGCCACCGGGGAGCTGTTTTTT.

This chain uses TRBV7-2 with TRBJ1-2, with 10 bases that match TRBD1. CDR1 and CDR2 (germline): SGHTA, FQGNSA. The junction had 7 bases not matched to a gene; V was cut back by 2 bases and J by 7 bases. CDR3 length: 15 residues. Here the CDR3 reads CASSLPGTGDRGYTF. Written as DNA, the CDR3 is TGTGCCAGCAGCTTACCCGGGACAGGGGATCGTGGCTACACCTTC.

This sequence joins TRBV14 and TRBJ2-2, with D perhaps matching TRBD2 (5 bases). This CDR3 is 15 amino acids long. V was shortened by 6 bases and J by 6 bases, with 17 bases between the two germline ends. Germline V gives CDR1 SGHDN, CDR2 FVKESK. The CDR3 nucleotides read TGTGCCAGCAGTCGCGGGTGGAGTAGTTCCGGGGAGCTGTTTTTT. It specifies CASSRGWSSSGELFF. The variable domain in full, completed from reference TRBV14 and TRBJ2-2, reads EAGVTQFPSHSVIEKGQTVTLRCDPISGHDNLYWYRRVMGKEIKFLLHFVKESKQDESGMPNNRFLAERTGGTYSTLKVQPAELEDSGVYFCASSRGWSSSGELFFGEGSRLTVL.

The rearrangement links TRBV5-6 to TRBJ1-2; possibly TRBD1 for D (6 bases). The CDR3 runs 14 residues. V was shortened by 1 base and J by 4 bases, with 11 bases between the two germline ends. CDR1 and CDR2 from the germline V gene are SGHDT and YYEEEE. The DNA for the CDR3 is TGTGCCAGCAGCTTGTGGACAGACCTCTATGGCTACACCTTC. Translating gives CASSLWTDLYGYTF.

About this clone: A junction end diverges from the germline sequence, so it may reflect a read error. The chain joins TRBV3-1 (or the pseudogene TRBV3-2) to TRBJ2-3; 9 bases align to TRBD1. In germline, CDR1 is LGHDT, CDR2 YNNKEL (reference sequence). The CDR3 covers 16 residues. The CDR3 DNA sequence: TGTGCCAGCAGGCAAGCCCTGGGACAGGGCAAAGATACGCAGTATTTT. It specifies CASRQALGQGKDTQYF.

This clone was observed at least ten times. The V call is TRBV6-5, the J call TRBJ2-5; TRBD1 might be the D (6 bases). The CDR3 consists of 12 residues. Trimming cost V 2 bases and J 9 bases, with 10 bases left between them. Germline CDR1 MNHEY, CDR2 SVGAGI. CDR3 amino acids: CASSYGAGAQYF. CDR3 coding DNA: TGTGCCAGCAGTTACGGTGCAGGGGCCCAGTACTTC.

The chain recombines TRBV18 with TRBJ1-3, with TRBD1 matching 9 bases. The CDR3 is 16 amino acids. V lost 0 bases, J lost 0 bases, and 0 bases stayed unmatched. In germline, CDR1 is KGHSH, CDR2 LQKENI. CDR3 loop: CASSPPGQGSGNTIYF. In DNA form, the CDR3 reads TGTGCCAGCTCACCACCGGGACAGGGCTCTGGAAACACCATATATTTT.

V is TRBV18 and J is TRBJ2-2; D is possibly TRBD2 (5 bases). From germline, CDR1 is KGHSH and CDR2 LQKENI. CDR3 length: 14 amino acids. V gave up 3 bases and J gave up 3 bases, with 8 bases separating them. CDR3: CASSPGVHTGELFF. For the CDR3, the DNA is TGTGCCAGCTCACCCGGGGTCCACACCGGGGAGCTGTTTTTT.

The sample holds one count of this clone. V usage is TRBV2 and J usage is TRBJ2-3; no firm D call. V was shortened by 6 bases and J by 4 bases, with 11 bases between the two germline ends. Germline CDR1 and CDR2: SNHLY and FYNNEI. The CDR3 is 13 residues long. The CDR3 loop is CASRVAQADTQYF. For the CDR3, the DNA is TGTGCCAGCAGGGTGGCCCAGGCAGATACGCAGTATTTT.

The chain combines TRBV6-5 with TRBJ2-2; TRBD1 is a possible D gene (5 bases). Deletions cut 0 bases from V and 3 bases from J, with 8 bases between. The germline V gene encodes CDR1 MNHEY and CDR2 SVGAGI. This CDR3 is built from 15 residues. CDR3 sequence: CASSYSQGDTGELFF. For the CDR3, the DNA is TGTGCCAGCAGTTACTCGCAGGGTGACACCGGGGAGCTGTTTTTT.

The CDR3 DNA reads TGCGCCAGCAGCTTGGCACTAGCGGGCGCCACCGGGGAGCTGTTTTTT. It yields the protein CASSLALAGATGELFF. The genes are TRBV5-1 and TRBJ2-2, with 9 bases fitting TRBD2. Trimming took 0 bases from V and 4 from J; bases not matched to a gene: 4. This CDR3 contains 16 residues. Germline CDR1 is SGHRS and CDR2 is YFSETQ.